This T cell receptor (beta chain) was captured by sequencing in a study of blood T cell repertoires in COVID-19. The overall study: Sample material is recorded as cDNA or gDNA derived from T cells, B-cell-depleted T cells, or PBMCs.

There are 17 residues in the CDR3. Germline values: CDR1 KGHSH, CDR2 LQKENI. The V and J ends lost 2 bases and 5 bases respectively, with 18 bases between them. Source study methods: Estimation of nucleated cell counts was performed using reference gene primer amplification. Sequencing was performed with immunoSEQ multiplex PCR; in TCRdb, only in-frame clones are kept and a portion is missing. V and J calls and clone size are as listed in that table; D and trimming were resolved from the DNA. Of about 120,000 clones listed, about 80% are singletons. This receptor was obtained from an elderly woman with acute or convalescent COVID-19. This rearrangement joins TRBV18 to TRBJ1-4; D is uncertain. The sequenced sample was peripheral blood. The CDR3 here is CASSPAGPGIDNEKLFF. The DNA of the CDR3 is TGTGCCAGCTCACCAGCTGGCCCGGGGATTGACAATGAAAAACTGTTTTTT. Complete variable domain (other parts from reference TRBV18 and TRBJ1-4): NAGVMQNPRHLVRRRGQEARLRCSPMKGHSHVYWYRQLPEEGLKFMVYLQKENIIDESGMPKERFSAEFPKEGPSILRIQQVVRGDSAAYFCASSPAGPGIDNEKLFFGSGTQLSVL.